This T cell receptor (beta chain) was found in a study of T-cell reconstitution after alpha-beta-depleted transplantation in children. TCRbeta library preparation incorporated unique molecular identifiers. TCRdb ran MiXCR on the PCR reads and lists one entry per CDR3 protein. The profile shows 350,000 to 400,000 distinct CDR3 sequences, roughly 20% of them singletons. This clonotype was observed at least ten times. In germline, CDR1 is MNHEY, CDR2 SVGAGI. V lost 6 bases and J 1 base, leaving 9 bases between the germline ends. The CDR3 covers 13 residues. The clonotype comes from a human donor who donated a stem cell graft to a child with acute myeloid leukemia. The chain employs TRBV6-5 and TRBJ1-2, with unresolved D. This material consisted of PBMCs from the stem cell graft donor, taken from the stem cell graft. The CDR3 coding sequence is TGTGCCAGCAGAGGCAGACTTAACTATGGCTACACCTTC. Residues: CASRGRLNYGYTF.